One and the same sample provided the 10 T cell receptor beta chains below, sequenced in a study of beta chain features in type 1 diabetes. Study outcomes and limitations: TCRB CDR3s from Type 1 diabetes patients were moderately but significantly shorter in all four CD4+ subsets.

Isolated RNA was reverse transcribed in full, so expressed TCRB transcripts were sequenced. Profiled with immunoSEQ multiplex PCR; TCRdb holds only in-frame clones, not every one. The sample has roughly 400,000 clones, 9.6% seen once. Antigens for these TCRs are unknown. The sample comprised central memory CD4+ T cells from blood. The receptor source for this set is a man under 40 with type 1 diabetes.

This clone was detected only a few times. V gene TRBV30 combines with J gene TRBJ2-3; the D gene is possibly TRBD2 (6 bases). V gave up 4 bases and J gave up 6 bases, with 17 bases separating them. Looked up from germline, CDR1 is GTSNPN and CDR2 is SVGIG (reference sequence). There are 14 residues in the CDR3. For the CDR3, the DNA is TGTGCCTGGACCCGCGGCGGAGGGTCGGATACGCAGTATTTT. The encoded protein is CAWTRGGGSDTQYF.

This clone occurred a few times. The chain uses TRBV6-1 and TRBJ2-7; the D call may be TRBD1 or TRBD2 (6 bases each). CDR3 length equals 15 residues. Germline V gene lookup returns CDR1 MNHNS and CDR2 SASEGT. The V end was cut by 8 bases, the J end by 0 bases, with 17 bases between. The CDR3 loop is CASGGGGVLSYEQYF. DNA for the CDR3: TGTGCCAGCGGAGGGGGTGGGGTCCTCTCCTACGAGCAGTACTTC.

The sample holds a few counts of this clone. The genes are TRBV28 and TRBJ2-4; D is unresolved. V dropped 3 bases and J dropped 0 bases, with 6 bases sitting between them. Germline lookup yields CDR1 MDHEN and CDR2 SYDVKM. This CDR3 contains 14 residues. CDR3: CASSFPVAKNIQYF. The CDR3 nucleotides read TGTGCCAGCAGTTTTCCGGTAGCCAAAAACATTCAGTACTTC.

The rearrangement uses TRBV28 and TRBJ2-7, with D possibly TRBD2 on 5 matching bases. The V end was cut by 7 bases, the J end by 4 bases, with 23 bases between. The CDR3 spans 16 residues. Germline V CDR1 and CDR2: MDHEN, SYDVKM. As DNA, the CDR3 is TGTGCCAGCACCCCTCGGGGTGACTTCAGAACTTACGAGCAGTACTTC. Its translation is CASTPRGDFRTYEQYF.

This clone was seen repeatedly, ten times or more. The CDR3, as DNA: TGTGCCAGCAGCTTAAGGTATCAGACCAACACCGGGGAGCTGTTTTTT. Translating gives CASSLRYQTNTGELFF. This sequence joins TRBV7-2 and TRBJ2-2; D not certain. From germline, CDR1 is SGHTA and CDR2 FQGNSA. The CDR3 totals 16 residues. V lost 2 bases and J 2 bases, leaving 12 bases between the germline ends.

V gene TRBV5-6 combines with J gene TRBJ1-1, with D maybe TRBD1 (6 bases). Germline CDR1 is SGHDT and CDR2 is YYEEEE. The CDR3 runs 15 residues. V lost 1 base and J lost 4, with 14 bases in between. CDR3 protein: CASSLNGGSGTEAFF. The CDR3 bases are TGTGCCAGCAGCTTGAATGGGGGCTCGGGCACTGAAGCTTTCTTT. Full variable domain (rest looked up from reference TRBV5-6 and TRBJ1-1): DAGVTQSPTHLIKTRGQQVTLRCSPKSGHDTVSWYQQALGQGPQFIFQYYEEEERQRGNFPDRFSGHQFPNYSSELNVNALLLGDSALYLCASSLNGGSGTEAFFGQGTRLTVV.

This CDR3 reads CASSLAGRGTEAFF. In DNA, the CDR3 is TGCGCCAGCAGCTTGGCAGGGAGGGGAACTGAAGCTTTCTTT. The V gene is TRBV5-1, the J gene TRBJ1-1; tentative D call: TRBD1 (5 bases). Germline V gene sequence: CDR1 SGHRS, CDR2 YFSETQ. The CDR3 sequence is 14 residues long. With 0 bases removed from V and 5 bases from J, the gap between germline ends came to 11 bases.

This clone has at least ten counts. This chain connects TRBV19 to TRBJ2-7, with 7 nucleotides matching TRBD2. V lost 0 bases and J lost 2; bases outside the gene matches: 4. Germline assignment: CDR1 LNHDA and CDR2 SQIVND (reference sequence). CDR3 length: 15 residues. The CDR3 nucleotides are TGTGCCAGTAGTATAGATGGACTAGGAACCTACGAGCAGTACTTC. Its translation is CASSIDGLGTYEQYF.

The V gene is TRBV18, the J gene TRBJ1-5; D is uncertain. Germline lookup yields CDR1 KGHSH and CDR2 LQKENI. The CDR3 has 15 amino acids. Trimming stripped 5 bases from V and 0 bases from J, with 11 bases between. The DNA for the CDR3 is TGTGCCAGCTCATCGGGAGGGAATAGCAATCAGCCCCAGCATTTT. Protein sequence: CASSSGGNSNQPQHF.

This clone was found a few times. The CDR3 sequence: CASSLRVTGTTNYGYTF. CDR3 DNA: TGTGCCAGCAGTCTCCGAGTGACTGGAACCACTAACTATGGCTACACCTTC. V usage is TRBV2 and J usage is TRBJ1-2; D gene uncertain. Per the germline V gene, CDR1 is SNHLY and CDR2 is FYNNEI. The V end was cut by 5 bases, the J end by 0 bases, with 19 bases between. The CDR3 loop spans 17 amino acids. Filled out from reference TRBV2 and TRBJ1-2, the complete variable domain reads EPEVTQTPSHQVTQMGQEVILRCVPISNHLYFYWYRQILGQKVEFLVSFYNNEISEKSEIFDDQFSVERPDGSNFTLKIRSTKLEDSAMYFCASSLRVTGTTNYGYTFGSGTRLTVV.